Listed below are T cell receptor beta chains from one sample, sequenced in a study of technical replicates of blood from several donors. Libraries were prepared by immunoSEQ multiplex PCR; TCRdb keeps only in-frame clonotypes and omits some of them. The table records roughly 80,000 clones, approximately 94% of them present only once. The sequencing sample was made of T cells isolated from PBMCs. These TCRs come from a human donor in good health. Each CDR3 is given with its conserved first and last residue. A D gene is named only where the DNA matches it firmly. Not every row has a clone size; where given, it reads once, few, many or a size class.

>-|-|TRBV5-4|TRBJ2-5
TGTGCCAGCAGCTTGATGGGCACCCAAGAGACCCAGTACTTC
CASSLMGTQETQYF
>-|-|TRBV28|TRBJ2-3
TGTGCCAGCATCCCCCCCGGCAGGCCGACAGATACGCAGTATTTT
CASIPPGRPTDTQYF
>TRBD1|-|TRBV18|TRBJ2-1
TGTGCCAGTACAGGGGCCTACAATGAGCAGTTCTTC
CASTGAYNEQFF
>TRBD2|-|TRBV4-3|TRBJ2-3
TGCGCCAGCAGCCAGGGTAGCGGGACCTACCCAGATACGCAGTATTTT
CASSQGSGTYPDTQYF
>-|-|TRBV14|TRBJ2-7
TGTGCCAGCAGCCAACTCTACCCCTACGAGCAGTACTTC
CASSQLYPYEQYF
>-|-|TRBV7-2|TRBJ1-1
TGTGCCAGCAGTTTACACCTATTGAACACTGAAGCTTTCTTT
CASSLHLLNTEAFF
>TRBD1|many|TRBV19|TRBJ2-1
TGTGCCAGTAGTAGGGACAGATTCAATGAGCAGTTCTTC
CASSRDRFNEQFF
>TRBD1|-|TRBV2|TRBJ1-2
TGTGCCAGCAGTGACTTGGGACAGGGCATCTATGGCTACACCTTC
CASSDLGQGIYGYTF
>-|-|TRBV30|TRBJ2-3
TGTGCCCGCCACGGCACAGGGTCGGGCTTAGACACGCAGTATTTT
CARHGTGSGLDTQYF
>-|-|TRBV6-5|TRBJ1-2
TGTGCCAGCAGTTACGCAGGGCAGACGAACTATGGCTACACCTTC
CASSYAGQTNYGYTF
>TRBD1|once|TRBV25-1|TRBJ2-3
TGTGCCAGCAGTGCATCGAGAGGGACAGTCACAGATACGCAGTATTTT
CASSASRGTVTDTQYF